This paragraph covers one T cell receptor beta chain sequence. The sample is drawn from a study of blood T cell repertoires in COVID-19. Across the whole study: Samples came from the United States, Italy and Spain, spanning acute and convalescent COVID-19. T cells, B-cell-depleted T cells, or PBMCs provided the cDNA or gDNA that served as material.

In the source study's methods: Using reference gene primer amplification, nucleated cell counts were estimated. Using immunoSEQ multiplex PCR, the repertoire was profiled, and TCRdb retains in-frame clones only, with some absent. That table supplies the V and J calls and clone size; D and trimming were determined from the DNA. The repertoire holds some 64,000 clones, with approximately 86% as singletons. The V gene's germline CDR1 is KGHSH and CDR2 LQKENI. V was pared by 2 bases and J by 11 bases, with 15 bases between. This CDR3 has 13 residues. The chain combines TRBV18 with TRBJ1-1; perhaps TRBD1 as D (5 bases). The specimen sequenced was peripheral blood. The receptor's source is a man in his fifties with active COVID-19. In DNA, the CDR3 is TGTGCCAGCTCACCAGGAGGGCCTTGGGACGCTTTCTTT. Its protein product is CASSPGGPWDAFF.